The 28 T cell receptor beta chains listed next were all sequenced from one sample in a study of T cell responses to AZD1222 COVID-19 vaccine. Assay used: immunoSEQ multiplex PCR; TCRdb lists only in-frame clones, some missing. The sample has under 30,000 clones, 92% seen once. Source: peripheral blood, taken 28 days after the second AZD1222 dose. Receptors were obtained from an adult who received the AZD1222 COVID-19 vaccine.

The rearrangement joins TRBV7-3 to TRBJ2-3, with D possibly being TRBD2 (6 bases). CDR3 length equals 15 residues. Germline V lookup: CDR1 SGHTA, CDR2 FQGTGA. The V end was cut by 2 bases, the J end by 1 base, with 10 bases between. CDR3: CASSLHQRGTDTQYF. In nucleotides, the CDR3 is TGTGCCAGCAGCTTACACCAGCGGGGCACAGATACGCAGTATTTT.

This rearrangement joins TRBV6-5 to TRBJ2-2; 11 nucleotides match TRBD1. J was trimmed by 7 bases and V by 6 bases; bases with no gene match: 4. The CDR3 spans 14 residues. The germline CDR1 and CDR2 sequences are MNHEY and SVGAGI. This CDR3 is CASSRDRGSGELFF. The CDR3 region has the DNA TGTGCCAGCAGCCGGGACAGGGGGAGCGGGGAGCTGTTTTTT.

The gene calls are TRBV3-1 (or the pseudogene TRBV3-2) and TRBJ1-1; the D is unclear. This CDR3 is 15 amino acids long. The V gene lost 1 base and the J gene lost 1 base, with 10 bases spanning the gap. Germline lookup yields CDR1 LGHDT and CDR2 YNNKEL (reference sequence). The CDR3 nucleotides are TGTGCCAGCAGCCAAGCCGGGCGGCAGAACACTGAAGCTTTCTTT. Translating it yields CASSQAGRQNTEAFF.

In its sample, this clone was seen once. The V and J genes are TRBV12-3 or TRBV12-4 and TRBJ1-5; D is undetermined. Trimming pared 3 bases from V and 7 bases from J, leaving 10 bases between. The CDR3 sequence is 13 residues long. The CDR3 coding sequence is TGTGCCAGCAGTTTTTCCGCGGAACAGCCCCAGCATTTT. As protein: CASSFSAEQPQHF.

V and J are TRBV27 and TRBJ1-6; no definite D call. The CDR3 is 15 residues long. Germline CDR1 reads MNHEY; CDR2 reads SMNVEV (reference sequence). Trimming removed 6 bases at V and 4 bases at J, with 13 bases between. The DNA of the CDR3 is TGTGCCAGCAGCCGAGACAAGGCTTATAATTCACCCCTCCACTTT. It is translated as CASSRDKAYNSPLHF.

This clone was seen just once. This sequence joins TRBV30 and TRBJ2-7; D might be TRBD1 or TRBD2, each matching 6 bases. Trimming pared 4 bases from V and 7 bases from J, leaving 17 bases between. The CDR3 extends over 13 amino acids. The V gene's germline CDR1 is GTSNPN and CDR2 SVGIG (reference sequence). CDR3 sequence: CAWTSSGAGEQYF. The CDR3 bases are TGTGCCTGGACCAGCTCAGGGGCGGGGGAGCAGTACTTC.

The CDR3 spells CASSLSGGTYNSPLHF. The CDR3 DNA reads as TGTGCCAGCAGCCTGTCAGGGGGCACCTATAATTCACCCCTCCACTTT. The rearrangement joins TRBV5-4 to TRBJ1-6, with TRBD1 identical over 8 bases. V lost 4 bases and J lost 2; bases outside the gene matches: 5. Germline lookup yields CDR1 SGHNT and CDR2 YYREEE (reference sequence). The CDR3 runs 16 residues.

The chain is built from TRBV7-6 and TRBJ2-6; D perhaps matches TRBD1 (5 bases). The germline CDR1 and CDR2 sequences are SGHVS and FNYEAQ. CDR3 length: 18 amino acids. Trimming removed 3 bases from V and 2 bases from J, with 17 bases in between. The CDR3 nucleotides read TGTGCCAGCAGCTTTCCTCTTACAGGCCGGCCTGGGGCCAACGTCCTGACTTTC. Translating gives CASSFPLTGRPGANVLTF. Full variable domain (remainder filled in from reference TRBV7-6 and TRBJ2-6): GAGVSQSPRYKVTKRGQDVALRCDPISGHVSLYWYRQALGQGPEFLTYFNYEAQQDKSGLPNDRFSAERPEGSISTLTIQRTEQRDSAMYRCASSFPLTGRPGANVLTFGAGSRLTVL.

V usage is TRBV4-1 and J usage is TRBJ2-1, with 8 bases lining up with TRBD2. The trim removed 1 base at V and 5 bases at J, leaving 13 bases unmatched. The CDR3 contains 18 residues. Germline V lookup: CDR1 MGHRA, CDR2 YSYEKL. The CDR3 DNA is TGCGCCAGCAGCCAAGGTCGAGGGAGAGGGCGGGGGGACAATGAGCAGTTCTTC. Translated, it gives CASSQGRGRGRGDNEQFF.

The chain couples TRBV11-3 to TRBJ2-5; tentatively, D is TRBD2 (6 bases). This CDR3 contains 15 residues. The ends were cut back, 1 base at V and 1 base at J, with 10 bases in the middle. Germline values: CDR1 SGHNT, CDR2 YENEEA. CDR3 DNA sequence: TGTGCCAGCAGCTTAGCGGGAGTAGTCCAAGAGACCCAGTACTTC. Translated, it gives CASSLAGVVQETQYF.

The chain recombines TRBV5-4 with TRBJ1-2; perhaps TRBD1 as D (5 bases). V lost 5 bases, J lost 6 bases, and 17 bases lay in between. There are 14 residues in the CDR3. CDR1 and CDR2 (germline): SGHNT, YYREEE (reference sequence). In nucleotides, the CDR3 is TGTGCCAGCAGGCTTGGGACGGCCCTGGATGGCTACACCTTC. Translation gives CASRLGTALDGYTF.

In DNA form, the CDR3 reads TGCAGCGTTGAACCGGGATCGGAAGCTTTCTTT. It specifies CSVEPGSEAFF. The chain recombines TRBV29-1 with TRBJ1-1, with D unclear. The germline gives CDR1 SQVTM, CDR2 ANQGSEA. There are 11 residues in the CDR3. Trimming left V 2 bases short and J 8 bases short, with 9 bases between. Variable domain in full (rest from reference TRBV29-1 and TRBJ1-1): SAVISQKPSRDICQRGTSLTIQCQVDSQVTMMFWYRQQPGQSLTLIATANQGSEATYESGFVIDKFPISRPNLTFSTLTVSNMSPEDSSIYLCSVEPGSEAFFGQGTRLTVV.

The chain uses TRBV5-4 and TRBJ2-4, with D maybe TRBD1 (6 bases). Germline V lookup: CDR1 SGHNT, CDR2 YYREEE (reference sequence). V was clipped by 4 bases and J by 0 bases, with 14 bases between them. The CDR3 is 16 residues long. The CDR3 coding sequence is TGTGCCAGCAGCCAGGGGACCGATAAAGCCAAAAACATTCAGTACTTC. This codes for CASSQGTDKAKNIQYF.

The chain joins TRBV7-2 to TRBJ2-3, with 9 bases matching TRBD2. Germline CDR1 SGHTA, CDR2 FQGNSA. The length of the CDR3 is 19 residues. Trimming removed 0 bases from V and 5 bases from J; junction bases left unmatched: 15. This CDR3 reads CASSLAVGSGRGGQDTQYF. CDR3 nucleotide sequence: TGTGCCAGCAGCTTAGCGGTGGGTAGCGGGAGAGGGGGTCAAGATACGCAGTATTTT.

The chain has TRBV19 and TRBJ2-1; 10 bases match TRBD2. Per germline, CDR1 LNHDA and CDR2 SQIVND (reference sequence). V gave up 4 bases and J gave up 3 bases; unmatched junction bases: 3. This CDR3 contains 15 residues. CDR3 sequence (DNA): TGTGCCAGTAGTAAGTGGACTAGCGGCTACAATGAGCAGTTCTTC. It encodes CASSKWTSGYNEQFF.

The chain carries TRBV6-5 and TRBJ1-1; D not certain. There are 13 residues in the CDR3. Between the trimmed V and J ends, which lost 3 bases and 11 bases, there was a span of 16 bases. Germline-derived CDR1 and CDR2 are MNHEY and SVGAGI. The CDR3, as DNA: TGTGCCAGCAGTTATTGGGTTCTCAGCATGGCTTTCTTT. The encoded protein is CASSYWVLSMAFF.

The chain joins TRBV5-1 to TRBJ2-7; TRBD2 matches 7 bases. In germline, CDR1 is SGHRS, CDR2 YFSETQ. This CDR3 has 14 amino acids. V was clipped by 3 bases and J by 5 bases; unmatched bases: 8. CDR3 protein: CASSYFGGSDEQYF. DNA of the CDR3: TGCGCCAGCAGCTATTTTGGCGGGAGCGACGAGCAGTACTTC.

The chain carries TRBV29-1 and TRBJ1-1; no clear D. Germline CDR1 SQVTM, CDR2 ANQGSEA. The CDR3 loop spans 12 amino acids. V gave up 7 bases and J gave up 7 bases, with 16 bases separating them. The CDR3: CSAKPGANEAFF. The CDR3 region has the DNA TGCAGCGCAAAACCGGGAGCCAATGAAGCTTTCTTT.

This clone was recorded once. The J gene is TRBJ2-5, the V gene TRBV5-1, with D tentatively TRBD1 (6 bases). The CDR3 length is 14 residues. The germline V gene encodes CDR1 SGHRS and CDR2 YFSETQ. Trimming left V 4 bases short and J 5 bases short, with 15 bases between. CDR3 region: CASSPQGQGETQYF. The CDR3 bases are TGCGCCAGCAGCCCCCAGGGGCAGGGGGAGACCCAGTACTTC.

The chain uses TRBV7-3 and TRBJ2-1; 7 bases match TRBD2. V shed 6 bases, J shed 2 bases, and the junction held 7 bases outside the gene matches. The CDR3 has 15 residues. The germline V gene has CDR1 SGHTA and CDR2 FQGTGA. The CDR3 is CASSRASGAYNEQFF. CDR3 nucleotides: TGTGCCAGCAGTCGGGCTAGCGGAGCCTACAATGAGCAGTTCTTC.

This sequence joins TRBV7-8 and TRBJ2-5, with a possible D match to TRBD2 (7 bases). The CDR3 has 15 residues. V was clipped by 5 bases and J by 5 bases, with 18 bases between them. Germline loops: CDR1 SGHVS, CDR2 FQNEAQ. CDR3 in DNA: TGTGCCAGCAGCCCCGCGGGGGCCGGGGGGGAGACCCAGTACTTC. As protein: CASSPAGAGGETQYF.

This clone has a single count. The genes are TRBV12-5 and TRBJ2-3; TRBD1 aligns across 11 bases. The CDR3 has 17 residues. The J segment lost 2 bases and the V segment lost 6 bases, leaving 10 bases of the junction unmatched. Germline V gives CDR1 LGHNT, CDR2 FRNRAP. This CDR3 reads CASGPPGGQGDTDTQYF. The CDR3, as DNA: TGTGCTAGTGGCCCGCCGGGGGGACAGGGGGACACAGATACGCAGTATTTT.

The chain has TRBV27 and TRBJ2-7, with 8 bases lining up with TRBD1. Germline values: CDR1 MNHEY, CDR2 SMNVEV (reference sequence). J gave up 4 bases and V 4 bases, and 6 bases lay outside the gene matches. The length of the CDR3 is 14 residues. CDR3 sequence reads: CASSSGDRIYEQYF. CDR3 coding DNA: TGTGCCAGCAGTTCCGGGGACAGGATTTACGAGCAGTACTTC.

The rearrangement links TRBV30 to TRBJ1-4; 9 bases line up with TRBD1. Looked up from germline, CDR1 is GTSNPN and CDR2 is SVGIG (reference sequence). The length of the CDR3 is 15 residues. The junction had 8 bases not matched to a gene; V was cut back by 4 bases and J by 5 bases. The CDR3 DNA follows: TGTGCCTGGAAGACCGGCGGGACAGGGAATGAAAAACTGTTTTTT. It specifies CAWKTGGTGNEKLFF.

The CDR3: CASSSRLAGGGDEQFF. Here the CDR3 DNA reads TGTGCCAGCAGCTCCAGACTAGCGGGAGGCGGGGATGAGCAGTTCTTC. This chain connects TRBV5-4 to TRBJ2-1, with 13 bases fitting TRBD2. V trimming: 3 bases; J trimming: 8 bases; junction bases outside the gene matches: 8. Germline V gene sequence: CDR1 SGHNT, CDR2 YYREEE (reference sequence). The CDR3 totals 16 residues. Drawing the rest from reference TRBV5-4 and TRBJ2-1, the complete variable domain is ETGVTQSPTHLIKTRGQQVTLRCSSQSGHNTVSWYQQALGQGPQFIFQYYREEENGRGNFPPRFSGLQFPNYSSELNVNALELDDSALYLCASSSRLAGGGDEQFFGPGTRLTVL.

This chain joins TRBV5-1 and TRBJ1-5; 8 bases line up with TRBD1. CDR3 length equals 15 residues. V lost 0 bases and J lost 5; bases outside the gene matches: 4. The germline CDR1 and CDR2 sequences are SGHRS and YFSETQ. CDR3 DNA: TGCGCCAGCAGCTTGGAGGGCAGGGGGCATCAGCCCCAGCATTTT. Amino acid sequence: CASSLEGRGHQPQHF.

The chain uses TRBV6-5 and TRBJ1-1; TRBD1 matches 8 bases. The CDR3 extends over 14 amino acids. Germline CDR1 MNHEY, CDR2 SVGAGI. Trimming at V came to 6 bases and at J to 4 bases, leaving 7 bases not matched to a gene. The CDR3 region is CASSPQGVGTEAFF. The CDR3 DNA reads TGTGCCAGCAGCCCACAGGGGGTGGGCACTGAAGCTTTCTTT.

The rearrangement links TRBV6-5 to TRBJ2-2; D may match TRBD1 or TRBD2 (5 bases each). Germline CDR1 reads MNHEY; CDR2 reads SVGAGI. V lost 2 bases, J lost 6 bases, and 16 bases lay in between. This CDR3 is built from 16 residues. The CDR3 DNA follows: TGTGCCAGCAGTTACAGAGGGGCCTCTACCCCCGGGGAGCTGTTTTTT. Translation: CASSYRGASTPGELFF.